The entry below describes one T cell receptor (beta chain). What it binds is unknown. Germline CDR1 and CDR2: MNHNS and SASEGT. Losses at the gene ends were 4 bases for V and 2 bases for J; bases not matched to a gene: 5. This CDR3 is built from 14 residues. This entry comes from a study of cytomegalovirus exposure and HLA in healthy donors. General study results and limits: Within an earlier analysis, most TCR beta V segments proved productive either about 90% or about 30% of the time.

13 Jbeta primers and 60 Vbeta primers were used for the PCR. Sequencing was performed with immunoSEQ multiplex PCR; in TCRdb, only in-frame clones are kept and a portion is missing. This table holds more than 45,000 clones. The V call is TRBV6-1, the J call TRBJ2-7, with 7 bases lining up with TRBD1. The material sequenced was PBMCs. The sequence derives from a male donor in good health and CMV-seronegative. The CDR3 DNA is TGTGCCAGCAGTGTCAACAGGGGCGCCTACGAGCAGTACTTC. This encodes CASSVNRGAYEQYF.